This T cell receptor (beta chain) was captured in a study of blood T cell repertoires in COVID-19. Study-wide background: The origin of the acute and convalescent COVID-19 samples was the United States, Italy and Spain.

CDR3 size: 15 residues. Per germline, CDR1 MRHNA and CDR2 SNTAGT. The assay was immunoSEQ multiplex PCR, and TCRdb's table has in-frame clones only and misses some. The table records about 38,000 clones, around nine tenths of them present only once. The V gene is TRBV6-4, the J gene TRBJ2-7; 8 bases match TRBD2. The J call may be incorrect, as the DNA end agrees better with TRBJ2-1. This TCR was recovered from an older man with active COVID-19. The sample taken for sequencing was peripheral blood. For the CDR3, the DNA is TGTGCCAGCAGTGACACGGGAGGGCGCAACAATGAGCAGTTCTTC. It specifies CASSDTGGRNNEQFF.